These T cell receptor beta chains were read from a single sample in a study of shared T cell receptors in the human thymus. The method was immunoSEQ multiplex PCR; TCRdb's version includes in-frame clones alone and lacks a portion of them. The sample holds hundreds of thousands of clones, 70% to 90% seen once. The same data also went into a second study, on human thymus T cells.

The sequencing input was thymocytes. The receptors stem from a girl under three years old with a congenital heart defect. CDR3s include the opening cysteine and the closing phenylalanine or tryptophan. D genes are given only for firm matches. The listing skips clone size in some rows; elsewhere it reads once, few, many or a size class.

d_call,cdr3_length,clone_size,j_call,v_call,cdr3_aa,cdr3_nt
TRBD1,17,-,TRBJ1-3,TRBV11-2,CASSLDQEGARGNTIYF,TGTGCCAGCAGCTTAGATCAGGAGGGGGCGAGGGGAAACACCATATATTTT
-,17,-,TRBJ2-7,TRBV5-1,CASSLQGVKVLSYEQYF,TGCGCCAGCAGCTTACAGGGAGTCAAGGTCCTCTCCTACGAGCAGTACTTC
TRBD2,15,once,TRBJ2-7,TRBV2,CASMNQSGGAYEQYF,TGTGCCAGCATGAACCAAAGCGGGGGTGCCTACGAGCAGTACTTC
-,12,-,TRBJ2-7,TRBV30,CAWRGAGREQYF,TGTGCCTGGAGAGGGGCAGGGAGGGAGCAGTACTTC
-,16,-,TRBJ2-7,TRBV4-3,CASSQDMKDFSYEQYF,TGCGCCAGCAGCCAAGATATGAAGGACTTCTCCTACGAGCAGTACTTC
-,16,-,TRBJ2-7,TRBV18,CASSPKSRGSLYEQYF,TGTGCCAGCTCACCAAAAAGCCGCGGATCTCTATACGAGCAGTACTTC
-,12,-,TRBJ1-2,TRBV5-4,CASSFPGSGYTF,TGTGCCAGCAGCTTTCCAGGTAGTGGCTACACCTTC
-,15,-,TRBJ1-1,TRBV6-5,CASTQLRGWSTEAFF,TGTGCCAGCACCCAGCTTAGGGGATGGAGCACTGAAGCTTTCTTT
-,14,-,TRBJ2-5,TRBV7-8,CASSLAKDNGTQYF,TGTGCCAGCAGCTTAGCGAAGGACAACGGGACCCAGTACTTC
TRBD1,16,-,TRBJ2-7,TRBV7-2,CASSWTGGAYPREQYF,TGTGCCAGCAGCTGGACAGGGGGCGCTTACCCGCGCGAGCAGTACTTC
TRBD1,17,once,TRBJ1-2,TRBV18,CASSAYRDSRPNLVERF,TGTGCCAGCTCAGCGTACCGGGACAGCCGCCCGAATTTGGTGGAGCGCTTC
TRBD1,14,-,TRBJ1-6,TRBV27,CASSFDRVNSPLHF,TGTGCCAGCAGTTTTGACAGGGTTAATTCCCCCCTCCACTTT
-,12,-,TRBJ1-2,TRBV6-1,CASRPGGAGYTF,TGTGCCAGCAGGCCGGGGGGGGCAGGCTACACCTTC
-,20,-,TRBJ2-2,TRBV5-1,CASSLVWGRPTPEGTGELFF,TGCGCCAGCAGCTTGGTCTGGGGCAGGCCTACCCCGGAAGGGACCGGGGAGCTGTTTTTT
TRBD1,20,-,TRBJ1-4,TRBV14,CASSPAGDRGKEATNEKLFF,TGTGCCAGCAGCCCGGCAGGTGACAGGGGCAAGGAAGCAACTAATGAAAAACTGTTTTTT
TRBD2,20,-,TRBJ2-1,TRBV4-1,CASSQDTSGGALSSYNEQFF,TGCGCCAGCAGCCAAGATACGAGCGGGGGGGCCTTAAGCTCCTACAATGAGCAGTTCTTC
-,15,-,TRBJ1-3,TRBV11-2,CASSSGLFSGNTIYF,TGTGCCAGCAGCTCAGGACTTTTCTCTGGAAACACCATATATTTT
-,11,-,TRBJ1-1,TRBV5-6,CASRSGTEAFF,TGTGCCAGCAGGAGCGGCACTGAAGCTTTCTTT
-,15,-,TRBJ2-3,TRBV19,CASKCEVCHTDTQYF,TGTGCCAGTAAATGTGAGGTTTGTCACACAGATACGCAGTATTTT
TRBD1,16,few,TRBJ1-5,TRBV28,CASSLGGDRRDQPQHF,TGTGCCAGCAGTTTGGGGGGGGACAGGAGAGATCAGCCCCAGCATTTT
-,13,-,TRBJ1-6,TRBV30,CAWRAGDNSPLHF,TGTGCCTGGAGGGCAGGGGATAATTCACCCCTCCACTTT
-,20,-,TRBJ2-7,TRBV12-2,CASRHPFIVPRQWGFHEQYF,TGTGCAAGTCGCCATCCCTTTATTGTCCCCCGACAATGGGGCTTCCACGAGCAGTACTTC
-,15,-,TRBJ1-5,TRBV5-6,CASSLDGTLNQPQHF,TGTGCCAGCAGCTTGGACGGGACTCTCAATCAGCCCCAGCATTTT
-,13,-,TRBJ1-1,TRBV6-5,CASSYSGGTEAFF,TGTGCCAGCAGTTACTCAGGCGGCACTGAAGCTTTCTTT
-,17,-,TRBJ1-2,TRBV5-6,CASSSRTVHLANYGYTF,TGTGCCAGCAGCTCTCGGACAGTTCACCTAGCTAACTATGGCTACACCTTC
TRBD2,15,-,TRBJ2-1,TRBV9,CASSGSGGDYNEQFF,TGTGCCAGCAGCGGTAGCGGGGGGGACTACAATGAGCAGTTCTTC
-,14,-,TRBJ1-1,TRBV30,CAWRKTDSYTEAFF,TGTGCCTGGAGGAAAACAGATTCATACACTGAAGCTTTCTTT
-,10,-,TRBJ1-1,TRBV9,CASTQTEAFF,TGTGCCAGCACCCAGACTGAAGCTTTCTTT
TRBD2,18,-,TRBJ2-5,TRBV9,CASGPNATAGGRQETQYF,TGTGCCAGCGGACCAAACGCCACTGCGGGGGGCAGACAAGAGACCCAGTACTTC
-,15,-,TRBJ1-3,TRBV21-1,CASSKWGKTGNTIYF,TGTGCCAGCAGCAAATGGGGCAAAACGGGAAACACCATATATTTT
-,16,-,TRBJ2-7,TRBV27,CASSPRIYLTSHEQYF,TGTGCCAGCAGTCCCAGAATATACCTTACCTCTCACGAGCAGTACTTC
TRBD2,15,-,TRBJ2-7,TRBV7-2,CASSPMGGGIREQYF,TGTGCCAGCAGCCCGATGGGCGGGGGGATTCGCGAGCAGTACTTC
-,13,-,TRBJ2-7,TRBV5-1,CASSLTGLYEQYF,TGCGCCAGCAGCTTGACAGGGTTATACGAGCAGTACTTC
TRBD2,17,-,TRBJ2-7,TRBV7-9,CASSLALGASGTYEQYF,TGTGCCAGCAGCTTAGCGCTCGGGGCTAGCGGAACCTACGAGCAGTACTTC
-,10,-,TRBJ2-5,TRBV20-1,CSAHRETQYF,TGCAGTGCCCATAGAGAGACCCAGTACTTC
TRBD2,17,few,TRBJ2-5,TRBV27,CASSSRTSGGLQETQYF,TGTGCCAGCAGTTCCCGGACTAGCGGGGGGTTACAAGAGACCCAGTACTTC